These T cell receptor beta chains were read from a single sample in a study of response to subunit inactivated influenza vaccine. One entry per CDR3 protein results from TCRdb running MiXCR on the RT-PCR reads. The repertoire holds hundreds of thousands of distinct CDR3 sequences, with approximately 7.6% as singletons. Sequences were derived from PBMCs from blood, sampled 23 to 25 months after vaccination. These receptors came from a man aged 50 to 69 who received an inactivated influenza vaccine. CDR3s include the opening cysteine and the closing phenylalanine or tryptophan.

v_gene | CDR3aa
TRBV12-3/TRBV12-4 | CASSLQGWNQPQHF
TRBV20-1 | CSARDPLAQGNIQYF
TRBV7-9 | CASSFGLLSSADTQYF
TRBV20-1 | CSATDVRGTEAFF
TRBV4-3 | CASSQEGLSWDGELFF
TRBV29-1 | CSAWDSQETQYF
TRBV7-2 | CASSVYYEQYF
TRBV12-3/TRBV12-4 | CASSLTGTGDSPLHF
TRBV5-1 | CASSLEPTGSPRDTQYF
TRBV7-9 | CASSRDRNYAVNTEAFF
TRBV11-2 | CASSFHGQGYNEQYF
TRBV6-2/TRBV6-3 | CASSYIANQETQYF
TRBV12-3/TRBV12-4 | CASSSLAGSNTGELFF
TRBV20-1 | CSAIKRESEQFF
TRBV4-2 | CASSQELVGRGTQYF
TRBV20-1 | CSAKRTGFESYNSPLHF
TRBV28 | CASSLVGRTHSTDTQYF
TRBV29-1 | CSVVGGRAQETQYF
TRBV5-1 | CASSPGGSSYNEQFF
TRBV12-3/TRBV12-4 | CAWGTSNTGELFF
TRBV28 | CASSPGLSYNYGYTF
TRBV5-1 | CASSRGQGESEQYF
TRBV15 | CATSKDLQGRLQFF
TRBV27 | CASSLTQSTYEQYF
TRBV6-5 | CASSYDEVAGELFF
TRBV21-1 | CASKTGQVNYEQYF
TRBV7-9 | CASSLAQLRKETQYF
TRBV20-1 | CSAFATGAGNEQFF
TRBV30 | CAWSNRGREQFF
TRBV4-1 | CASSRGPSVAGALGNEQFF
TRBV5-1 | CASSYGPTRINEKLFF